This TCR beta chain comes out of a study of beta chain features in type 1 diabetes. Study findings and constraints: Shortening that was moderate but significant affected the TCRB CDR3s of Type 1 diabetes patients in all four CD4+ subsets.

V was pared by 3 bases and J by 3 bases, with 12 bases between. In germline, CDR1 is MNHEY, CDR2 SMNVEV (reference sequence). The CDR3 runs to 14 residues. Turning to this clone: Its antigen is currently unknown.

The whole isolated RNA underwent reverse transcription, so sequencing captured expressed TCRB transcripts. TCRdb keeps only in-frame clones here, not all; method: immunoSEQ multiplex PCR. This table has more than 300,000 clones, around 9.3% appearing once. The chain carries TRBV27 and TRBJ2-7, with D perhaps matching TRBD1 (6 bases). Sequenced input: central memory CD4+ T cells from blood. The receptor was derived from a man in his thirties or forties with type 1 diabetes. The CDR3 protein is CASSFTGIGYEQYF. CDR3 DNA sequence: TGTGCCAGCAGTTTCACAGGGATAGGCTACGAGCAGTACTTC.